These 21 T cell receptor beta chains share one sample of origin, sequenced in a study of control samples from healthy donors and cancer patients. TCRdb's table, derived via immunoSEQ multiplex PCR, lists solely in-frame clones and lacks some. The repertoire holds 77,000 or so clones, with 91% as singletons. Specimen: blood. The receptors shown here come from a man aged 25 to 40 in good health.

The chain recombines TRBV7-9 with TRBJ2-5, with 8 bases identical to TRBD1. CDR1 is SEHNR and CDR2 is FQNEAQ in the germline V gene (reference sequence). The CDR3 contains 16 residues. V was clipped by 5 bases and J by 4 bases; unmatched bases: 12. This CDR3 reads CASSPRQGTVVETQYF. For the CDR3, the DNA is TGTGCCAGCAGCCCAAGACAGGGGACAGTAGTAGAGACCCAGTACTTC.

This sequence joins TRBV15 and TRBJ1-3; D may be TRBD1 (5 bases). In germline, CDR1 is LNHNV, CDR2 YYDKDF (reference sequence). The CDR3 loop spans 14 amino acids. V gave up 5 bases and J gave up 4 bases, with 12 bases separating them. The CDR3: CATSDRGFGNTIYF. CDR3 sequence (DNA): TGTGCCACCAGCGATAGGGGATTCGGAAACACCATATATTTT. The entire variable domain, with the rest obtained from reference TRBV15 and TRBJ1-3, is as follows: DAMVIQNPRYQVTQFGKPVTLSCSQTLNHNVMYWYQQKSSQAPKLLFHYYDKDFNNEADTPDNFQSRRPNTSFCFLDIRSPGLGDTAMYLCATSDRGFGNTIYFGEGSWLTVV.

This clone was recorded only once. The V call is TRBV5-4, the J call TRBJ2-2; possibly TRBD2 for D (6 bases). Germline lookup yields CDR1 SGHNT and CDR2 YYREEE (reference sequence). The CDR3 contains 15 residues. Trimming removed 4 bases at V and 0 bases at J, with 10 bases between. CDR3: CASSVGGTNTGELFF. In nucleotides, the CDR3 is TGTGCCAGCAGCGTCGGGGGAACGAACACCGGGGAGCTGTTTTTT. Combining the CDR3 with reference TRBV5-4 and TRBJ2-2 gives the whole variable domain ETGVTQSPTHLIKTRGQQVTLRCSSQSGHNTVSWYQQALGQGPQFIFQYYREEENGRGNFPPRFSGLQFPNYSSELNVNALELDDSALYLCASSVGGTNTGELFFGEGSRLTVL.

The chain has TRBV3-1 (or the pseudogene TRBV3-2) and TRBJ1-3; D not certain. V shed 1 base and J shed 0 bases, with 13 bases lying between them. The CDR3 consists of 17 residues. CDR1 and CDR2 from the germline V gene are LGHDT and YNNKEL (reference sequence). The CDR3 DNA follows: TGTGCCAGCAGCCAAGTAAGGTCAACGGGCTCTGGAAACACCATATATTTT. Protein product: CASSQVRSTGSGNTIYF.

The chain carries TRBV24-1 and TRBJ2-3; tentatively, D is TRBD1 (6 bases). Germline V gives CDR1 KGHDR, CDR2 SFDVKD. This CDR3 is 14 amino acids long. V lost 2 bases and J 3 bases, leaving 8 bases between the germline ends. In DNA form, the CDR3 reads TGTGCCACCAGTGATTCACAGGGTACAGATACGCAGTATTTT. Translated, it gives CATSDSQGTDTQYF.

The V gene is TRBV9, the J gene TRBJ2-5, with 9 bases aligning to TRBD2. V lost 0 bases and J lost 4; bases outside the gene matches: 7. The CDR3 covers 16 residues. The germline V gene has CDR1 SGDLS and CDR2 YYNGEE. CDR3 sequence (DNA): TGTGCCAGCAGCGTAGGAGGTAGCGGGAGCTTAGAGACCCAGTACTTC. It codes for CASSVGGSGSLETQYF.

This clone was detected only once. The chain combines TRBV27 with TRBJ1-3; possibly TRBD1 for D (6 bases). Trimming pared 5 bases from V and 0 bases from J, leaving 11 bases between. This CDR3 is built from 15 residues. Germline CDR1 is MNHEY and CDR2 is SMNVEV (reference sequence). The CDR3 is CASSVTGISGNTIYF. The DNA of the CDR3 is TGTGCCAGCAGTGTCACAGGGATCTCTGGAAACACCATATATTTT.

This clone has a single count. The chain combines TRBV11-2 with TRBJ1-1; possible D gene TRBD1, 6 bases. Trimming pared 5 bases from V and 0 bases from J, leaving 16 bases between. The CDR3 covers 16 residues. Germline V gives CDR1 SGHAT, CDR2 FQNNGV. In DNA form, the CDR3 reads TGTGCCAGCAGCCCGTTGGGGGCCAGGGTGAACACTGAAGCTTTCTTT. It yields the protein CASSPLGARVNTEAFF.

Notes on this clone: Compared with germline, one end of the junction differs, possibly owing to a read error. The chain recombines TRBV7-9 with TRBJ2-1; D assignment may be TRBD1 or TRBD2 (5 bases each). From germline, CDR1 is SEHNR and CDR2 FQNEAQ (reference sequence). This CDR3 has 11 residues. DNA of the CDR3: TGTGCCAGCAGCGCCAGACTGACAGCGGTCTTC. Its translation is CASSARLTAVF.

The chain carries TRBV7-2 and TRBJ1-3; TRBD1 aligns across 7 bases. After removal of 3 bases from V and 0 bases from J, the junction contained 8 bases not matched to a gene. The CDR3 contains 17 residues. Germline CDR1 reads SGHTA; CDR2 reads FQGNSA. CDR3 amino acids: CASSFSGQPGSGNTIYF. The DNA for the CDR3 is TGTGCCAGCAGCTTTTCGGGACAGCCAGGCTCTGGAAACACCATATATTTT.

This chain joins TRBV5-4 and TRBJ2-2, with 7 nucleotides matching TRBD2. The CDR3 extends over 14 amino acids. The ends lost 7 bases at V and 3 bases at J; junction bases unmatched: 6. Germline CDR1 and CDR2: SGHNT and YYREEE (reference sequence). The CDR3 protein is CASRAGIDTGELFF. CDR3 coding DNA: TGTGCCAGCCGAGCGGGAATTGACACCGGGGAGCTGTTTTTT.

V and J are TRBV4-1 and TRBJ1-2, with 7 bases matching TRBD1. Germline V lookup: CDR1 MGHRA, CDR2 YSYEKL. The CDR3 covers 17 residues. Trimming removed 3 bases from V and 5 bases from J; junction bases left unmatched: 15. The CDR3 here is CASSHSNPGQTIYGYTF. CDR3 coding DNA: TGCGCCAGCAGCCATTCGAATCCGGGACAGACTATTTATGGCTACACCTTC.

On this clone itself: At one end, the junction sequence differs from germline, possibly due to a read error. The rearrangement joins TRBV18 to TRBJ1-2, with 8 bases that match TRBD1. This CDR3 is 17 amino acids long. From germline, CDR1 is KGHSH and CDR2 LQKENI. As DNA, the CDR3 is TGTGCCAGCTCCCCACCCGACAGGGGAAGAGGATCCTATGGCTACACCTTC. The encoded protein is CASSPPDRGRGSYGYTF.

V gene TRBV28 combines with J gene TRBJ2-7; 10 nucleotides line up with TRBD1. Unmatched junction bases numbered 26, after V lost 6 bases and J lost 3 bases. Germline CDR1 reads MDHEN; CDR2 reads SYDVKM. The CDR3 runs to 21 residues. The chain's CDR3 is CASRPSQLGQGPPFSYYEQYF. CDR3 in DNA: TGTGCCAGCAGACCCTCTCAACTGGGACAGGGGCCACCGTTCTCCTACTACGAGCAGTACTTC.

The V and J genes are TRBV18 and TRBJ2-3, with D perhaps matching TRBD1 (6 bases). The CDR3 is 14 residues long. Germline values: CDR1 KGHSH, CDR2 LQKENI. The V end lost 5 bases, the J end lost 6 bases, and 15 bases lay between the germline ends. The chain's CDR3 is CASSTQTGPDTQYF. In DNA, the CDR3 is TGTGCCAGCTCAACCCAGACAGGTCCCGATACGCAGTATTTT.

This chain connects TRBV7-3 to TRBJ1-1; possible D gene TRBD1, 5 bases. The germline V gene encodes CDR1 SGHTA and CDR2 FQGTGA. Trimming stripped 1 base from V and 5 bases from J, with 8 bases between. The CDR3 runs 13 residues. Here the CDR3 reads CASSLSGQTEAFF. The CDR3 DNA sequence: TGTGCCAGCAGCTTAAGCGGACAAACTGAAGCTTTCTTT.

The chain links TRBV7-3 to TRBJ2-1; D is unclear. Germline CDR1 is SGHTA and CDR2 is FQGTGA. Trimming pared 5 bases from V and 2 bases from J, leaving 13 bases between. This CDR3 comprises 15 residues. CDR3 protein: CASSLGPPAYNEQFF. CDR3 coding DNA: TGTGCCAGCAGCCTCGGGCCTCCTGCCTACAATGAGCAGTTCTTC.

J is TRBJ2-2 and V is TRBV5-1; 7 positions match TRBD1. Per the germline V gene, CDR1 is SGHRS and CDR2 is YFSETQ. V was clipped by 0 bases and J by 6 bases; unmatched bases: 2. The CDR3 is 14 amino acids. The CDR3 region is CASSLAGGAGELFF. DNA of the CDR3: TGCGCCAGCAGCTTGGCAGGGGGTGCCGGGGAGCTGTTTTTT. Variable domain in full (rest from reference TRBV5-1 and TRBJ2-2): KAGVTQTPRYLIKTRGQQVTLSCSPISGHRSVSWYQQTPGQGLQFLFEYFSETQRNKGNFPGRFSGRQFSNSRSEMNVSTLELGDSALYLCASSLAGGAGELFFGEGSRLTVL.

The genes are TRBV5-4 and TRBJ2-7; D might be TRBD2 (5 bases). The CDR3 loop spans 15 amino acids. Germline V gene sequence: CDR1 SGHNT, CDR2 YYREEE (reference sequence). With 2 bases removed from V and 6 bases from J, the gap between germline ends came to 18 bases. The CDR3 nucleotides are TGTGCCAGCAGCTTAGTTGGGAGCCCGGCTACCGAGCAGTACTTC. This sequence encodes CASSLVGSPATEQYF.

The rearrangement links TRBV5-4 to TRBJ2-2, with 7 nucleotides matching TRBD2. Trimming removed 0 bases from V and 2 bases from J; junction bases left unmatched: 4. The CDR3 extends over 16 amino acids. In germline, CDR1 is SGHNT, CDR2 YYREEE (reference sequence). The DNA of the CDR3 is TGTGCCAGCAGCTTGGGCGGGAGTCTAAACACCGGGGAGCTGTTTTTT. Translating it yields CASSLGGSLNTGELFF.

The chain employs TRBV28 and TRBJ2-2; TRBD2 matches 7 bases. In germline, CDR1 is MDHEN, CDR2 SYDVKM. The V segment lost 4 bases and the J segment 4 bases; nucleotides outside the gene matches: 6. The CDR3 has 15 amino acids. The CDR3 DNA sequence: TGTGCCAGCAGTTATGGGGGGAGGGGCACCGGGGAGCTGTTTTTT. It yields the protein CASSYGGRGTGELFF.